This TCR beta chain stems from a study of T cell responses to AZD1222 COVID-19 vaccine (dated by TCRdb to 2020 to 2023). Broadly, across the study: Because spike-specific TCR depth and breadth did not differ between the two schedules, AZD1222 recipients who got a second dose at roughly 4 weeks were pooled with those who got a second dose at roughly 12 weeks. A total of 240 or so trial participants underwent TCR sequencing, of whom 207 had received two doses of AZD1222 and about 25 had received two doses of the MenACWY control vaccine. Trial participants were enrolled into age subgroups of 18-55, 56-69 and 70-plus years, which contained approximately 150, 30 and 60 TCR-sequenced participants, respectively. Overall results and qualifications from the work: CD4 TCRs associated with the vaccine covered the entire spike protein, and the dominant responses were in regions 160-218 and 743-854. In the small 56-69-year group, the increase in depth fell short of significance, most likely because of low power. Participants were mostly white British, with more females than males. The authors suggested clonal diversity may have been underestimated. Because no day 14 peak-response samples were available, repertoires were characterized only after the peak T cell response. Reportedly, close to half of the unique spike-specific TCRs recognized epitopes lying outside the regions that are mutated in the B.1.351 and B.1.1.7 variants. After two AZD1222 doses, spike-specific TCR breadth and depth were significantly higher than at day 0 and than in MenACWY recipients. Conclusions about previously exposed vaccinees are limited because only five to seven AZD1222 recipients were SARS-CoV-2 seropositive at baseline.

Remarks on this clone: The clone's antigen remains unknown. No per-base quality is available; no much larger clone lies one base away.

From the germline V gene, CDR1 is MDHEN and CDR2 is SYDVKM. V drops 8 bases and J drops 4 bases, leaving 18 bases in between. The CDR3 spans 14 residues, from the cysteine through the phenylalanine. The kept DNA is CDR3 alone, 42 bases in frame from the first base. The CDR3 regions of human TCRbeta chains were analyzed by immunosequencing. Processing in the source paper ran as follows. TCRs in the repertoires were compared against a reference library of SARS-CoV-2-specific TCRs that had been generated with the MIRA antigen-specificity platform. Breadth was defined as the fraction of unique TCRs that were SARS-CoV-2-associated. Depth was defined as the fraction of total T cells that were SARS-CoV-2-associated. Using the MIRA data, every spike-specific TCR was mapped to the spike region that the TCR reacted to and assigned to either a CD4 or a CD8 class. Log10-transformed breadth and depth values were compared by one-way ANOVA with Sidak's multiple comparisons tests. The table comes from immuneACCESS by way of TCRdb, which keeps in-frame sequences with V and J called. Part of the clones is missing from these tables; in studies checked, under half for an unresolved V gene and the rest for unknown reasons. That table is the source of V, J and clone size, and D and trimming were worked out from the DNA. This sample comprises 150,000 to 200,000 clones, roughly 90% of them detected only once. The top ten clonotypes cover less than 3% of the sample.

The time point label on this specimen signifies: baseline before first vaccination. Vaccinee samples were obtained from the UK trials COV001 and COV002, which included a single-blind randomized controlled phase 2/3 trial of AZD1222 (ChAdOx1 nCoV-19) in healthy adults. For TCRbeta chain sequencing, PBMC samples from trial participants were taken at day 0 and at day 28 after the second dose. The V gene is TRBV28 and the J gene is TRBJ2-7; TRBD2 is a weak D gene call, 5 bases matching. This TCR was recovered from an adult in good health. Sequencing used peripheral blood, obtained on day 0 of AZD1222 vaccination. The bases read TGTGCCAGCTCACCTCCCGGACTCATATACGAGCAGTACTTC. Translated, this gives CASSPPGLIYEQYF.